This TCR beta chain comes out of a study of CD8+ T cells in alopecia areata. Study conclusions and caveats: With tofacitinib ongoing, many expanded lesional clones persisted in both scalp and blood. Clonality exceeded that of normal scalp in lesional scalp, most notably in alopecia totalis/universalis. Between patients, shared TCR sequences were less clear than in mice. This was possibly due in part to HLA diversity in the patient population.

As to treatment: oral pan-JAK inhibitor, 5-10 mg twice daily. Obtained from alopecia areata patients were lesional scalp punch biopsies along with peripheral blood. Regarding this clone: The antigen is unknown. Additional DNA sequences in this sample encode the identical CDR3.

As the sequencing template, cDNA was produced by extracting RNA and reverse transcribing it. Using immunoSEQ multiplex PCR, the repertoire was profiled, and TCRdb retains in-frame clones only, with some absent. Here the sample spans 120,000 or so clones, under 65% being singletons. Material: CD4+ T cells sorted from blood, obtained at week 4, from a patient treated with tofacitinib. This receptor was identified in a human donor with alopecia areata.

The CDR3 reads CASGQANTGELFF. Here the CDR3 DNA reads TGTGCCTCGGGACAGGCGAACACCGGGGAGCTGTTTTTT. This chain joins TRBV19 and TRBJ2-2; 8 nucleotides match TRBD1. The CDR3 runs 13 residues. Trimming cost V 11 bases and J 0 bases; bases outside gene matches: 2. Germline loops: CDR1 LNHDA, CDR2 SQIVND (reference sequence). The whole variable domain, filled in from reference TRBV19 and TRBJ2-2, reads DGGITQSPKYLFRKEGQNVTLSCEQNLNHDAMYWYRQDPGQGLRLIYYSQIVNDFQKGDIAEGYSVSREKKESFPLTVTSAQKNPTAFYLCASGQANTGELFFGEGSRLTVL.